This T cell receptor (beta chain) stems from a study of blood T cells in healthy people across ages. Whole-study results and caveats: TCR beta diversity, measured per million T cells, fell in a roughly linear way with age. The CMV status of each donor remained undetermined, and this could have confounded shifts in expanded clonotypes.

A second PCR, run for about 7 to 11 cycles, used a sample-barcoded 5' primer plus a J-beta primer mix. Via MiXCR, TCRdb re-called the 5' RACE reads, giving one row per CDR3 protein. The sample consists of some 1.4 million distinct CDR3 sequences, about 40% of them appearing once. In regard to this clonotype: As yet, its antigen is unknown.

V lost 3 bases and J lost 3, with 16 bases in between. Looked up from germline, CDR1 is DFQATT and CDR2 is SNEGSKA (reference sequence). The CDR3 spans 15 residues. The receptor's source is a young woman in good health. Sequenced sample: blood. V usage is TRBV20-1 and J usage is TRBJ2-3; maybe TRBD1 (6 bases). The CDR3 DNA is TGCAGTGCTAGGGGGGCTAGTGTCGGTACAGATACGCAGTATTTT. It translates to CSARGASVGTDTQYF.